The 27 T cell receptor beta chains below were found in one sample sequenced in a study of T cells after posttransplantation cyclophosphamide. The naive gate required viable CD3+CD4+ or CD3+CD8+ cells with CCR7+CD45RA+CD45RO-CD95-CD27+CD28+ phenotype. Profiled with immunoSEQ multiplex PCR; TCRdb holds only in-frame clones, not every one. The sample records approximately 30,000 clones, just over 90% being singletons. The sample was naive CD4+ T cells sorted from PBMCs. Receptors originate from a woman in her sixties or seventies in good health, CMV-negative, and a related stem cell transplant donor.

The CDR3 here is CASSRDSKEEKLFF. Here the CDR3 DNA reads TGTGCCAGCAGCCGGGACAGCAAAGAGGAAAAACTGTTTTTT. The V call is TRBV7-9, the J call TRBJ1-4, with 7 bases aligning to TRBD1. This CDR3 is 14 amino acids long. Trimming removed 5 bases from V and 8 bases from J; junction bases left unmatched: 8. CDR1 SEHNR and CDR2 FQNEAQ come from the germline V gene (reference sequence).

The chain is built from TRBV5-1 and TRBJ2-1, with 7 bases that match TRBD2. Germline CDR1 and CDR2: SGHRS and YFSETQ. The length of the CDR3 is 13 residues. V dropped 4 bases and J dropped 5; count of bases not matched to a gene: 3. Here the CDR3 DNA reads TGCGCCAGCAGCCCGGGAGGCGACAATGAGCAGTTCTTC. Its translation: CASSPGGDNEQFF.

The rearrangement uses TRBV9 and TRBJ1-2; 8 bases map to TRBD1. Looked up from germline, CDR1 is SGDLS and CDR2 is YYNGEE. The CDR3 consists of 12 residues. J was trimmed by 8 bases and V by 4 bases; bases with no gene match: 4. CDR3 DNA: TGTGCCAGCAGCTCAGGGGGCAGGGGCTACACCTTC. This translates into CASSSGGRGYTF. Variable domain in full (rest from reference TRBV9 and TRBJ1-2): DSGVTQTPKHLITATGQRVTLRCSPRSGDLSVYWYQQSLDQGLQFLIQYYNGEERAKGNILERFSAQQFPDLHSELNLSSLELGDSALYFCASSSGGRGYTFGSGTRLTVV.

The chain uses TRBV5-4 and TRBJ2-7; 10 positions agree with TRBD2. Trimming took 6 bases from V and 7 from J; bases not matched to a gene: 22. From germline, CDR1 is SGHNT and CDR2 YYREEE (reference sequence). There are 18 residues in the CDR3. CDR3: CASTISPLAGALGEEQYF. CDR3 DNA: TGTGCCAGCACCATCTCCCCCCTAGCGGGGGCCCTAGGAGAAGAGCAGTACTTC.

This clone was recorded once. The chain links TRBV7-2 to TRBJ1-2; D is perhaps TRBD1 (5 bases). V was cut by 5 bases and J by 1 base, with 14 bases left in between. The CDR3 runs 15 residues. Looked up from germline, CDR1 is SGHTA and CDR2 is FQGNSA. The CDR3 coding sequence is TGTGCCAGCAGCCTCACGGGCCAGGGTAACTATGGCTACACCTTC. This translates into CASSLTGQGNYGYTF. The full variable domain, in which reference TRBV7-2 and TRBJ1-2 provide the parts outside the CDR3, is GAGVSQSPSNKVTEKGKDVELRCDPISGHTALYWYRQSLGQGLEFLIYFQGNSAPDKSGLPSDRFSAERTGGSVSTLTIQRTQQEDSAVYLCASSLTGQGNYGYTFGSGTRLTVV.

The chain employs TRBV15 and TRBJ1-5; no firm D call. CDR1 LNHNV and CDR2 YYDKDF come from the germline V gene (reference sequence). The V end lost 5 bases, the J end lost 11 bases, and 16 bases lay between the germline ends. This CDR3 is 13 amino acids long. The CDR3 sequence: CATSQKSIRSQHF. CDR3 coding DNA: TGTGCCACCAGCCAGAAAAGTATCCGTTCCCAGCATTTT.

This chain uses TRBV28 with TRBJ1-1; a weak D match, TRBD1 (5 bases). Germline V gene data show CDR1 as MDHEN and CDR2 as SYDVKM. V lost 6 bases to trimming and J lost 0 bases, with 20 bases between them. The CDR3 extends over 17 amino acids. The CDR3 coding sequence is TGTGCCAGCAGACAAGCTGGGGCGGGGCGCATGAACACTGAAGCTTTCTTT. Translated, it gives CASRQAGAGRMNTEAFF.

The V and J genes are TRBV18 and TRBJ2-1, with D possibly being TRBD1 (7 bases). The CDR3 runs to 15 residues. V was clipped by 5 bases and J by 8 bases, with 19 bases between them. From germline, CDR1 is KGHSH and CDR2 LQKENI. CDR3 protein: CASSFDREATDEQFF. Written as DNA, the CDR3 is TGTGCCAGCTCATTCGACAGGGAGGCGACTGATGAGCAGTTCTTC.

The chain combines TRBV6-5 with TRBJ1-2, with D possibly matching TRBD1 (6 bases). This CDR3 is 13 amino acids long. The V gene's germline CDR1 is MNHEY and CDR2 SVGAGI. The V and J ends lost 5 bases and 4 bases respectively, with 11 bases between them. CDR3 protein: CASSRDTSYGYTF. For the CDR3, the DNA is TGTGCCAGCAGTCGGGACACCAGCTATGGCTACACCTTC.

The V call is TRBV4-1, the J call TRBJ2-3; no definite D call. The germline gives CDR1 MGHRA, CDR2 YSYEKL. V lost 6 bases, J lost 4 bases, and 5 bases lay in between. The CDR3 runs 11 residues. CDR3 in DNA: TGCGCCAGCAGGGCCGCAGATACGCAGTATTTT. Protein product: CASRAADTQYF.

The gene calls are TRBV6-1 and TRBJ2-5; D remains unclear. With 9 bases removed from V and 0 bases from J, the gap between germline ends came to 8 bases. Germline V CDR1 and CDR2: MNHNS, SASEGT. The CDR3 length is 12 residues. The CDR3 sequence: CASSRYQETQYF. In nucleotides, the CDR3 is TGTGCCAGTTCGAGGTACCAAGAGACCCAGTACTTC.

This chain links TRBV18 with TRBJ2-5; 8 bases match TRBD1. Unmatched junction bases numbered 7, after V lost 2 bases and J lost 5 bases. The germline V gene encodes CDR1 KGHSH and CDR2 LQKENI. This CDR3 contains 15 residues. The DNA for the CDR3 is TGTGCCAGCTCACCAGGCGGACAGGGATGGGAGACCCAGTACTTC. It yields the protein CASSPGGQGWETQYF.

J is TRBJ2-1 and V is TRBV7-6; 15 nucleotides match TRBD2. Germline V gene data show CDR1 as SGHVS and CDR2 as FNYEAQ. The CDR3 runs 16 residues. V lost 5 bases and J lost 7; bases outside the gene matches: 6. CDR3 protein: CASSPPGLAGGNEQFF. The CDR3 nucleotides are TGTGCCAGCAGCCCACCGGGACTAGCGGGGGGAAATGAGCAGTTCTTC.

The rearrangement joins TRBV7-9 to TRBJ1-1, with 8 nucleotides matching TRBD1. The trim removed 5 bases at V and 0 bases at J, leaving 11 bases unmatched. CDR3 length equals 17 residues. The germline V gene encodes CDR1 SEHNR and CDR2 FQNEAQ (reference sequence). CDR3 residues: CASSPQTGAPMNTEAFF. The CDR3 DNA sequence: TGTGCCAGCAGCCCACAGACAGGGGCCCCCATGAACACTGAAGCTTTCTTT.

The rearrangement uses TRBV4-3 and TRBJ1-4; tentative D call: TRBD1 (5 bases). The CDR3 consists of 15 residues. The germline CDR1 and CDR2 sequences are LGHNA and YSLEER. The V end lost 4 bases, the J end lost 7 bases, and 16 bases lay between the germline ends. This CDR3 is CASSRAREGREKLFF. Here the CDR3 DNA reads TGCGCCAGCAGCCGGGCCAGGGAAGGTCGTGAAAAACTGTTTTTT.

The chain is built from TRBV6-1 and TRBJ2-1; 10 bases line up with TRBD2. Germline V gene sequence: CDR1 MNHNS, CDR2 SASEGT. The CDR3 sequence is 16 residues long. V lost 2 bases and J lost 2; bases outside the gene matches: 3. The CDR3 sequence: CASSESLAGAYNEQFF. The DNA for the CDR3 is TGTGCCAGCAGTGAATCTCTAGCGGGAGCCTACAATGAGCAGTTCTTC.

The rearrangement links TRBV9 to TRBJ2-5; a possible D gene is TRBD2 (6 bases). V was shortened by 6 bases and J by 0 bases, with 15 bases between the two germline ends. CDR3 length: 15 amino acids. The germline CDR1 and CDR2 sequences are SGDLS and YYNGEE. The CDR3 DNA reads TGTGCCAGCACAACCAACCCGGGGGACCAAGAGACCCAGTACTTC. It specifies CASTTNPGDQETQYF.

This clone was detected once. V is TRBV20-1 and J is TRBJ1-2; TRBD1 matches 7 bases. After removal of 7 bases from V and 3 bases from J, the junction contained 2 bases not matched to a gene. There are 11 residues in the CDR3. Germline V gene data show CDR1 as DFQATT and CDR2 as SNEGSKA (reference sequence). CDR3 sequence reads: CSVTGHYGYTF. The CDR3 bases are TGCAGTGTGACAGGGCACTATGGCTACACCTTC.

The chain combines TRBV7-2 with TRBJ2-1; 7 bases fit TRBD2. The CDR3 sequence is 16 residues long. The junction had 8 bases not matched to a gene; V was cut back by 2 bases and J by 4 bases. Germline-derived CDR1 and CDR2 are SGHTA and FQGNSA. The CDR3 region is CASSLLGGGPYNEQFF. As DNA, the CDR3 is TGTGCCAGCAGCTTACTTGGCGGGGGTCCTTACAATGAGCAGTTCTTC.

The V gene is TRBV5-1, the J gene TRBJ1-2; 7 bases line up with TRBD1. Germline V gene sequence: CDR1 SGHRS, CDR2 YFSETQ. Trimming took 4 bases from V and 3 from J; bases not matched to a gene: 6. The CDR3 is 14 amino acids. The DNA for the CDR3 is TGCGCCAGCAGCCCAGACAGGGCCCACTATGGCTACACCTTC. It codes for CASSPDRAHYGYTF.

This chain joins TRBV9 and TRBJ2-7, with D tentatively TRBD1 (5 bases). Trimming took off 3 bases at V and 0 bases at J, with 13 bases between the two ends. Germline CDR1 is SGDLS and CDR2 is YYNGEE. The CDR3 extends over 15 amino acids. The CDR3: CASSAKGPSSYEQYF. The CDR3 DNA is TGTGCCAGCAGCGCAAAGGGGCCAAGCTCCTACGAGCAGTACTTC.

The V gene is TRBV27, the J gene TRBJ2-3, with D possibly TRBD1 on 6 matching bases. CDR3 size: 12 residues. Germline-derived CDR1 and CDR2 are MNHEY and SMNVEV (reference sequence). V was cut by 6 bases and J by 8 bases, with 12 bases left in between. The CDR3 DNA follows: TGTGCCAGCAGCCCCCAAGGGGGTACGCAGTATTTT. Its translation is CASSPQGGTQYF.

The rearrangement joins TRBV2 to TRBJ2-5, with D perhaps TRBD1 (5 bases). CDR3 size: 14 residues. Looked up from germline, CDR1 is SNHLY and CDR2 is FYNNEI. Trimming left V 7 bases short and J 4 bases short, with 16 bases between. The CDR3 coding sequence is TGTGCCAGCAACACAGGATACAACGGAGAGACCCAGTACTTC. Its protein product is CASNTGYNGETQYF.

V usage is TRBV7-3 and J usage is TRBJ2-2; 15 positions agree with TRBD2. Unmatched junction bases numbered 3, after V lost 4 bases and J lost 6 bases. The CDR3 is 16 amino acids. Germline V gene lookup returns CDR1 SGHTA and CDR2 FQGTGA. DNA of the CDR3: TGTGCCAGCAGCTCCGGACTAGCGGGGGGGGCCGGGGAGCTGTTTTTT. Translation gives CASSSGLAGGAGELFF.

The chain recombines TRBV28 with TRBJ1-1; D call uncertain. The CDR3 has 13 residues. Deletions cut 10 bases from V and 5 bases from J, with 17 bases between. The germline CDR1 and CDR2 sequences are MDHEN and SYDVKM. CDR3 DNA sequence: TGTGCCACCAGAGAGGCTGGAGGGACTGAAGCTTTCTTT. Translated: CATREAGGTEAFF.

The chain is built from TRBV9 and TRBJ2-3; 7 bases map to TRBD2. The CDR3 runs to 13 residues. The germline V gene has CDR1 SGDLS and CDR2 YYNGEE. V lost 6 bases to trimming and J lost 7 bases; unmatched junction nucleotides: 8. The CDR3 DNA sequence: TGTGCCAGCACCGGGGGGAGCAAGTATACGCAGTATTTT. Its translation is CASTGGSKYTQYF.

This sequence joins TRBV6-1 and TRBJ2-5; 10 bases fit TRBD1. The better agreement between TRBJ2-7 and the DNA end casts doubt on the J call. The CDR3 covers 12 residues. Germline loops: CDR1 MNHNS, CDR2 SASEGT. The CDR3 nucleotides are TGTGCCGTAGGACAGGGGGGAGACGAGCAGTACTTC. Its protein product is CAVGQGGDEQYF.